What follows is one TCR beta chain and its context. Its antigen remains unknown. Resections were taken during corrective heart surgery, and the thymus tissue came from these. Healthy Finnish infants undergoing corrective surgery for congenital heart defects were the donors. Germline CDR1 reads SGHNT; CDR2 reads YYREEE (reference sequence). The length of the CDR3 is 15 residues. The data are from a study of human thymus T cells. Whole-study results and caveats: Thymic and blood repertoires seemed to show skewed V and J gene use. Thymic repertoires from unrelated individuals overlapped highly, related research reported.

Here immunoSEQ multiplex PCR was the method, and the copy in TCRdb shows in-frame clones only, minus some. The sample gives roughly 120,000 clones, around 94% of which show up once; less than 0.03% is in the top ten. Sequencing was done on a sample of thymus tissue. The rearrangement uses TRBV5-4 and TRBJ1-2; D may be TRBD1 (5 bases). The sequence was collected from a boy under two years old with a congenital heart defect but otherwise immunologically healthy. The CDR3, as DNA: TGTGCAAATAGGCGCCGGGACCCCTTAGCCTATGGCTACACCTTC. It translates to CANRRRDPLAYGYTF.